A single sample gave rise to the 30 T cell receptor beta chains below, sequenced in a study of read filtering for tumor transcriptome and immune sequencing. This library used roughly 400 ng RNA and molecular barcoded adaptors spanning alpha/delta and beta/gamma chains. TCRdb re-called the reads with MiXCR, one entry per CDR3 protein. The table includes 50,000 to 65,000 distinct CDR3 sequences, about 12% detected once. The sequencing sample was made of a population of CD138-negative cells sorted from bone marrow. The origin of the receptors is a donor aged 40 or older with multiple myeloma.

In its sample, this clonotype was seen many times. V usage is TRBV5-1 and J usage is TRBJ2-1; D gene unclear. Germline-derived CDR1 and CDR2 are SGHRS and YFSETQ. The ends were cut back, 4 bases at V and 4 bases at J, with 9 bases in the middle. This CDR3 is built from 13 residues. CDR3 coding DNA: TGCGCCAGCAGCGCTCGGGCTTACAATGAGCAGTTCTTC. This codes for CASSARAYNEQFF.

This clonotype was detected many times. DNA of the CDR3: TGTGCCAGCAGCTTAACGCTCGGCCGTGAGCAGTTCTTC. It specifies CASSLTLGREQFF. This chain links TRBV7-3 with TRBJ2-1; D is unclear. The CDR3 has 13 residues. V gave up 0 bases and J gave up 9 bases, with 9 bases separating them. CDR1 is SGHTA, CDR2 FQGTGA, per germline.

V gene TRBV6-2 or TRBV6-3 combines with J gene TRBJ2-5; no firm D call. Germline CDR1 is MNHEY and CDR2 is SVGEGT. V was clipped by 1 base and J by 1 base, with 4 bases between them. The CDR3 has 13 residues. Here the CDR3 reads CASSYYLQETQYF. CDR3 coding DNA: TGTGCCAGCAGTTACTATCTCCAAGAGACCCAGTACTTC.

In the case of this clonotype: A read error may explain this, as a much larger clone is one base away. The rearrangement links TRBV5-1 to TRBJ2-4, with a weak D call TRBD2 (6 bases). Germline assignment: CDR1 SGHRS and CDR2 YFSETQ. The CDR3 extends over 15 amino acids. Here the CDR3 reads CVSCSGLGLKNIQYF. In DNA, the CDR3 is TGCGTCAGCTGCTCGGGACTCGGGCTCAAAAACATTCAGTACTTC. The full variable domain, its missing parts supplied by reference TRBV5-1 and TRBJ2-4, is KAGVTQTPRYLIKTRGQQVTLSCSPISGHRSVSWYQQTPGQGLQFLFEYFSETQRNKGNFPGRFSGRQFSNSRSEMNVSTLELGDSALYLCVSCSGLGLKNIQYFGAGTRLSVL.

This clonotype occurred many times. V usage is TRBV11-2 and J usage is TRBJ1-4; 8 nucleotides align to TRBD1. The CDR3 is 21 amino acids. Germline CDR1 reads SGHAT; CDR2 reads FQNNGV. V shed 5 bases and J 0 bases; nucleotides not matched to a gene: 20. Here the CDR3 reads CASSPRSPRTGWKTTNEKLFF. The CDR3 DNA is TGTGCCAGCAGCCCGAGATCACCCCGGACAGGGTGGAAGACAACTAATGAAAAACTGTTTTTT.

At least ten counts were recorded for this clonotype. The rearrangement joins TRBV6-2 or TRBV6-3 to TRBJ2-4, with no clear D. Germline V gene sequence: CDR1 MNHEY, CDR2 SVGEGT. The ends were cut back, 6 bases at V and 0 bases at J, with 21 bases in the middle. The CDR3 has 18 residues. CDR3 region: CASSPGIRAKLAKNIQYF. Written as DNA, the CDR3 is TGTGCCAGCAGCCCCGGTATACGGGCGAAGTTAGCCAAAAACATTCAGTACTTC.

This clonotype was seen repeatedly, ten times or more. V and J are TRBV20-1 and TRBJ1-5; 8 bases fit TRBD1. V was clipped by 7 bases and J by 4 bases; unmatched bases: 12. This CDR3 is 15 amino acids long. Germline CDR1 DFQATT, CDR2 SNEGSKA (reference sequence). This chain's CDR3 is CSVEDRERGNQPQHF. The CDR3 region has the DNA TGCAGTGTTGAGGACAGGGAGAGAGGGAATCAGCCCCAGCATTTT.

This clonotype was recorded many times. DNA of the CDR3: TGTGCCAGCAGTTACTCGGGCGAGAATGAAAAACTGTTTTTT. The encoded protein is CASSYSGENEKLFF. The rearrangement uses TRBV6-2 or TRBV6-3 and TRBJ1-4; D is undetermined. The length of the CDR3 is 14 residues. The germline CDR1 and CDR2 sequences are MNHEY and SVGEGT. Between the trimmed V and J ends, which lost 0 bases and 5 bases, there was a span of 7 bases.

Regarding this clonotype: A much more abundant neighbour one base away suggests this may be a read error. The rearrangement links TRBV5-1 to TRBJ1-2, with 7 bases matching TRBD1. Germline CDR1 SGHRS, CDR2 YFSETQ. Trimming cost V 4 bases and J 7 bases; bases outside gene matches: 10. The CDR3 loop spans 14 amino acids. CDR3 nucleotide sequence: TGCGCCAGCAGCCGGGGGCTTACAGGGGTTGGCTACACCTTC. Translating it yields CASSRGLTGVGYTF.

This clonotype was seen at least ten times. The chain carries TRBV12-3 or TRBV12-4 and TRBJ1-1, with 9 bases identical to TRBD1. Trimming removed 6 bases from V and 6 bases from J; junction bases left unmatched: 8. This CDR3 spans 14 amino acids. The CDR3 here is CASRTTGGGAEAFF. Written as DNA, the CDR3 is TGTGCCAGCAGGACTACAGGGGGCGGAGCTGAAGCTTTCTTT.

This clonotype was recorded at least ten times. The rearrangement uses TRBV19 and TRBJ2-2, with 8 nucleotides matching TRBD1. J was trimmed by 5 bases and V by 8 bases; bases with no gene match: 1. This CDR3 comprises 12 residues. In germline, CDR1 is LNHDA, CDR2 SQIVND (reference sequence). CDR3 sequence (DNA): TGTGCCAGTGGACAGGGTACCGGGGAGCTGTTTTTT. Its translation: CASGQGTGELFF.

This chain links TRBV20-1 with TRBJ1-1; D uncertain. The CDR3 is 12 amino acids. Germline V CDR1 and CDR2: DFQATT, SNEGSKA (reference sequence). V was shortened by 6 bases and J by 3 bases, with 11 bases between the two germline ends. The CDR3 nucleotides are TGCAGTGCCAAGGGAGGGTACACTGAAGCTTTCTTT. This encodes CSAKGGYTEAFF.

Ten or more counts support this clonotype. The genes are TRBV28 and TRBJ2-3; no definite D call. In germline, CDR1 is MDHEN, CDR2 SYDVKM. The CDR3 covers 11 residues. Trimming took off 8 bases at V and 4 bases at J, with 7 bases between the two ends. CDR3 residues: CASETPDTQYF. The CDR3 nucleotides read TGTGCCAGCGAAACCCCAGATACGCAGTATTTT.

This clonotype was recorded at least ten times. The chain combines TRBV2 with TRBJ1-4, with 7 nucleotides matching TRBD1. J gave up 2 bases and V 10 bases, and 7 bases lay outside the gene matches. Germline V CDR1 and CDR2: SNHLY, FYNNEI. The CDR3 loop spans 14 amino acids. CDR3 DNA: TGTGCCAACCGACAGGGTCTCACTAATGAAAAACTGTTTTTT. This gives the protein CANRQGLTNEKLFF.

This clonotype appeared many times. This chain links TRBV4-1 with TRBJ1-5; TRBD1 is a possible D gene (5 bases). With 0 bases removed from V and 0 bases from J, the gap between germline ends came to 15 bases. The CDR3 has 18 amino acids. Looked up from germline, CDR1 is MGHRA and CDR2 is YSYEKL. The CDR3: CASSQEGTASDSNQPQHF. The DNA of the CDR3 is TGCGCCAGCAGCCAAGAGGGGACCGCCAGTGATAGCAATCAGCCCCAGCATTTT.

This clonotype appeared many times. The V call is TRBV5-4, the J call TRBJ2-5, with 8 bases aligning to TRBD2. Germline CDR1 is SGHNT and CDR2 is YYREEE (reference sequence). Trimming cost V 1 base and J 4 bases; bases outside gene matches: 6. CDR3 length: 15 residues. CDR3 region: CASSLSGGFAETQYF. DNA of the CDR3: TGTGCCAGCAGCTTGTCGGGAGGGTTCGCAGAGACCCAGTACTTC.

This chain joins TRBV6-5 and TRBJ1-1, with D possibly matching TRBD1 (6 bases). V was pared by 0 bases and J by 2 bases, with 19 bases between. Germline CDR1 is MNHEY and CDR2 is SVGAGI. This CDR3 comprises 18 residues. The DNA for the CDR3 is TGTGCCAGCAGTTACTCGATAACCTGGACAGTTGATAACACTGAAGCTTTCTTT. Protein product: CASSYSITWTVDNTEAFF.

There are many counts of this clonotype. The genes are TRBV7-6 and TRBJ2-7; D tentatively reads TRBD1 or TRBD2 (7 bases each). The CDR3 consists of 16 residues. V dropped 5 bases and J dropped 4 bases, with 21 bases sitting between them. The germline V gene encodes CDR1 SGHVS and CDR2 FNYEAQ. The CDR3 DNA reads TGTGCCAGCAGCCCCTCAGGGGGAGGGATAATATACGAGCAGTACTTC. This gives the protein CASSPSGGGIIYEQYF.

The J gene is TRBJ2-5, the V gene TRBV20-1, with TRBD2 matching over 7 bases. V lost 2 bases, J lost 1 base, and 7 bases stayed unmatched. CDR1 is DFQATT, CDR2 SNEGSKA, per germline (reference sequence). CDR3 length: 15 amino acids. The CDR3 is CSARTPLATQETQYF. CDR3 nucleotide sequence: TGCAGTGCTAGAACCCCACTAGCGACCCAAGAGACCCAGTACTTC.

Points on this clonotype: This sequence may be a read error, since a much larger clone differs from it by one base. The chain has TRBV5-6 and TRBJ1-5; D is uncertain. CDR3 length: 15 residues. The germline CDR1 and CDR2 sequences are SGHDT and YYEEEE. CDR3 in amino acids: CASSLAGEGRWAQQF. The CDR3 region has the DNA TGTGCCAGCAGCTTGGCAGGAGAGGGTCGTTGGGCCCAGCAATTT.

This chain links TRBV12-3 or TRBV12-4 with TRBJ1-1, with no clear D. The CDR3 sequence is 13 residues long. V was pared by 0 bases and J by 10 bases, with 12 bases between. The CDR3 bases are TGTGCCAGCAGTTTAGCTACACCAGCGGGAGCTTTCTTT. This gives the protein CASSLATPAGAFF.

V usage is TRBV12-3 or TRBV12-4 and J usage is TRBJ2-7, with TRBD1 matching over 11 bases. This CDR3 contains 13 residues. Unmatched junction bases numbered 6, after V lost 8 bases and J lost 6 bases. The CDR3 region is CASAWDRGCEQYF. CDR3 sequence (DNA): TGTGCCAGCGCTTGGGACAGGGGGTGCGAGCAGTACTTC.

This clonotype was seen repeatedly, ten times or more. The gene calls are TRBV24-1 and TRBJ2-2, with D possibly being TRBD1 (6 bases). CDR1 and CDR2 (germline): KGHDR, SFDVKD. This CDR3 is 17 amino acids long. Trimming removed 1 base from V and 2 bases from J, with 13 bases in between. CDR3 nucleotides: TGTGCCACCAGTGATTTTCCCGGGACATCCAACACCGGGGAGCTGTTTTTT. Translating it yields CATSDFPGTSNTGELFF.

This clonotype was detected ten times or more. This chain connects TRBV6-5 to TRBJ2-5; no clear D gene. This CDR3 comprises 13 residues. CDR1 and CDR2 (germline): MNHEY, SVGAGI. CDR3 residues: CVSNTRSEETQYF. The CDR3 region has the DNA TGTGTCTCGAACACCCGGTCTGAGGAGACCCAGTACTTC.

This clonotype occurred once. It may be a read error: a sequence one base away is much more abundant. The rearrangement joins TRBV10-1 to TRBJ2-5; D is possibly TRBD1 (5 bases). The CDR3 is 13 residues long. Germline V CDR1 and CDR2: WNHNN, SYGVQD (reference sequence). CDR3 amino acids: CASSESGQGTQYF. DNA of the CDR3: TGCGCCAGCAGTGAGTCGGGGCAAGGGACCCAGTACTTC.

The V and J genes are TRBV5-1 and TRBJ2-1, with D unclear. This CDR3 has 15 amino acids. V lost 5 bases and J 0 bases, leaving 12 bases between the germline ends. The germline CDR1 and CDR2 sequences are SGHRS and YFSETQ. This chain's CDR3 is CASSSTPSSYNEQFF. The DNA for the CDR3 is TGCGCCAGCAGTTCAACACCGAGCTCCTACAATGAGCAGTTCTTC.

Note on this clonotype: Just one base apart from a much larger clone, this may be a read error. The chain joins TRBV9 to TRBJ1-2, with 8 bases identical to TRBD1. The junction had 10 bases not matched to a gene; V was cut back by 3 bases and J by 0 bases. CDR1 SGDLS and CDR2 YYNGEE come from the germline V gene. The CDR3 contains 17 residues. The CDR3 DNA sequence: TGTGCCAGCAGCGAGGGATCAGGGACAGGCACTAACTATGGCTACACCTTC. Amino acid sequence: CASSEGSGTGTNYGYTF.

This clonotype was recorded many times. The chain joins TRBV6-5 to TRBJ1-5; D remains ambiguous. The CDR3 runs 15 residues. V lost 6 bases and J lost 1, with 13 bases in between. Per the germline V gene, CDR1 is MNHEY and CDR2 is SVGAGI. The CDR3 region has the DNA TGTGCCAGCAGACCCCAGACGAGGAGCAATCAGCCCCAGCATTTT. Its translation: CASRPQTRSNQPQHF.

This clonotype appeared many times. At one boundary the junction diverges from the germline segment, which might be a read error. CDR3 nucleotide sequence: TGTGCCAGCACCCTCGATCGCAGGGACGATGGGAAGTTC. Amino acid sequence: CASTLDRRDDGKF. V gene TRBV6-1 combines with J gene TRBJ2-4; D tentatively reads TRBD1 or TRBD2 (5 bases each). The CDR3 consists of 13 residues. Germline assignment: CDR1 MNHNS and CDR2 SASEGT.

In this sample, this clonotype turned up many times. The rearrangement uses TRBV7-2 and TRBJ2-1; TRBD2 agrees at 7 bases. The CDR3 runs 12 residues. The ends lost 5 bases at V and 13 bases at J; junction bases unmatched: 8. Germline V gene lookup returns CDR1 SGHTA and CDR2 FQGNSA. CDR3 bases: TGTGCCAGCAGCCTAGGCCGGGAGGTACAGTTCTTC. This encodes CASSLGREVQFF.